One sample yielded the 5 T cell receptor beta chains listed below, sequenced in a study of early T cells in non-severe SARS-CoV-2 infection. TCRdb redid the calling of the 5' RACE reads with MiXCR, one entry per CDR3 protein. This table has about 60,000 distinct CDR3 sequences, around 12% appearing once. The sequencing input was whole blood. These receptor sequences come from an adult who was a healthcare worker with PCR-confirmed SARS-CoV-2 infection or an uninfected control (not recorded which).

V is TRBV29-1 and J is TRBJ2-7; the D call may be TRBD1 or TRBD2 (5 bases each). From germline, CDR1 is SQVTM and CDR2 ANQGSEA. The V end lost 8 bases, the J end lost 5 bases, and 16 bases lay between the germline ends. The CDR3 is made up of 12 amino acids. The CDR3 region has the DNA TGCAGCTTCTCTTGGGGGTACAACGAGCAGTACTTC. It is translated as CSFSWGYNEQYF.

This clonotype was found many times. This chain connects TRBV6-4 to TRBJ2-1; 14 positions match TRBD2. The CDR3 runs 16 residues. Germline V gene lookup returns CDR1 MRHNA and CDR2 SNTAGT. V was clipped by 2 bases and J by 10 bases; unmatched bases: 7. CDR3 region: CASSDGGLAGVHEQFF. Here the CDR3 DNA reads TGTGCCAGCAGTGACGGGGGACTAGCGGGAGTACACGAGCAGTTCTTC.

This rearrangement joins TRBV4-1 to TRBJ1-5; D ambiguous. With 0 bases removed from V and 6 bases from J, the gap between germline ends came to 0 bases. Germline V CDR1 and CDR2: MGHRA, YSYEKL. This CDR3 spans 11 amino acids. CDR3 amino acids: CASSQDQPQHF. The CDR3 DNA reads TGCGCCAGCAGCCAAGATCAGCCCCAGCATTTT.

This clonotype was observed a single time. This chain links TRBV5-1 with TRBJ2-7; no clear D. The V end lost 0 bases, the J end lost 3 bases, and 10 bases lay between the germline ends. The CDR3 runs 14 residues. CDR1 and CDR2 from the germline V gene are SGHRS and YFSETQ. In DNA form, the CDR3 reads TGCGCCAGCAGCTTGGCTGTCAGGTACTACGAGCAGTACTTC. Protein product: CASSLAVRYYEQYF.

In this sample, this clonotype turned up a few times. The CDR3 DNA sequence: TGTGCCAGCCGGACGACAGGATCAGACACCGGGGAGCTGTTTTTT. Its protein product is CASRTTGSDTGELFF. The chain recombines TRBV2 with TRBJ2-2; a possible D gene is TRBD1 (6 bases). Trimming stripped 8 bases from V and 3 bases from J, with 16 bases between. Per the germline V gene, CDR1 is SNHLY and CDR2 is FYNNEI. CDR3 size: 15 residues.